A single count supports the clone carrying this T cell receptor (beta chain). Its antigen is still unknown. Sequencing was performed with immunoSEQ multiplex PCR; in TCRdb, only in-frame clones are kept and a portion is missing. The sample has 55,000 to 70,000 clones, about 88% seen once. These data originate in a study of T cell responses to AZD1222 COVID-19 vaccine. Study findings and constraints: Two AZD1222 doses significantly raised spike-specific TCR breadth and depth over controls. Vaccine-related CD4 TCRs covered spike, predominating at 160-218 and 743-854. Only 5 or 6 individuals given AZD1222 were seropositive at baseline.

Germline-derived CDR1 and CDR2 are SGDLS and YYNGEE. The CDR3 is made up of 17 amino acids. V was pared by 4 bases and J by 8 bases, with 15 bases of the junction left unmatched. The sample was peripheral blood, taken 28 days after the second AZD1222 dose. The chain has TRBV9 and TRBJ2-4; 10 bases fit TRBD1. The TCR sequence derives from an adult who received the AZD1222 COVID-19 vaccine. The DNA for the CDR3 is TGTGCCAGCAGCCCCGGCATCGGGACAGGGGAAAGAGACATTCAGTACTTC. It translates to CASSPGIGTGERDIQYF.